This TCR beta chain originates from a study of blood T cell repertoires in COVID-19. Per the original methods: Estimation of nucleated cell counts relied on the amplification of reference gene primers. Sequencing used immunoSEQ multiplex PCR; TCRdb keeps in-frame clones, though not all of them. D and trimming come from the DNA, and the V and J calls and clone size come from that table. This table holds 110,000 to 150,000 clones, around four fifths found once. The CDR3 spans 15 residues. CDR1 is SGHVS and CDR2 is FNYEAQ in the germline V gene. Unmatched junction bases numbered 7, after V lost 2 bases and J lost 5 bases. Assignments of participants to cohorts depended upon their own reported clinical history. For recovered donors of Cohort 3, there were two negative PCRs, clearance, or symptom resolution.

The chain joins TRBV7-6 to TRBJ2-7; 9 nucleotides line up with TRBD2. This TCR came from a woman in her 40s who had recovered from COVID-19. Input material: PBMCs or T cells enriched from blood (not recorded which). The CDR3 sequence: CASSLLGLAINEQYF. The DNA for the CDR3 is TGTGCCAGCAGCTTACTAGGACTAGCGATCAACGAGCAGTACTTC. The variable domain in full, completed from reference TRBV7-6 and TRBJ2-7, reads GAGVSQSPRYKVTKRGQDVALRCDPISGHVSLYWYRQALGQGPEFLTYFNYEAQQDKSGLPNDRFSAERPEGSISTLTIQRTEQRDSAMYRCASSLLGLAINEQYFGPGTRLTVT.